The 32 T cell receptor beta chains in this list originate from one sample, sequenced in a study of blood T cells in healthy people across ages. Primers used in a second PCR of roughly 6 to 11 cycles were a sample-barcoded 5' primer and a J-beta primer mix. A single record per CDR3 protein comes from TCRdb applying MiXCR to the 5' RACE reads. The data contain more than 800,000 distinct CDR3 sequences, 29% of them seen just once; the ten biggest clones take up 15% to 20%. The sample taken for sequencing was blood. The origin of the receptors is an elderly woman in good health.

This clonotype was picked up many times. This rearrangement joins TRBV10-2 to TRBJ2-7; perhaps D is TRBD1 or TRBD2 (5 bases each). V lost 2 bases, J lost 3 bases, and 14 bases lay in between. Germline lookup yields CDR1 WSHSY and CDR2 SAAADI. The CDR3 is 15 residues long. This CDR3 reads CASSERGYGGYEQYF. Here the CDR3 DNA reads TGCGCCAGCAGTGAGAGGGGCTACGGAGGCTACGAGCAGTACTTC.

V and J are TRBV12-3 or TRBV12-4 and TRBJ1-2; D not certain. Trimming left V 4 bases short and J 4 bases short, with 10 bases between. The CDR3 extends over 13 amino acids. The CDR3 loop reads CASSSGIVYGYTF. CDR3 in DNA: TGTGCCAGCAGTTCCGGGATAGTCTATGGCTACACCTTC.

This clonotype was seen ten or more times. This rearrangement joins TRBV13 to TRBJ2-1, with no clear D. Germline V gene sequence: CDR1 PRHDT, CDR2 FYEKMQ (reference sequence). CDR3 length: 16 residues. V was cut by 3 bases and J by 1 base, with 13 bases left in between. CDR3 nucleotides: TGTGCCAGCAGCTTGATCGGCGTCGTATCCTACAATGAGCAGTTCTTC. It encodes CASSLIGVVSYNEQFF.

J is TRBJ2-5 and V is TRBV21-1; the D call of TRBD1 is as the table states it, not checked on the DNA. TRBV21-1 is a pseudogene. The CDR3 totals 17 residues. This CDR3 is CASSKARRQMYQETQYF. CDR3 in DNA: TGTGCCAGCAGCAAAGCGCGGAGACAGATGTACCAAGAGACCCAGTACTTC.

This clonotype showed up many times. The J gene is TRBJ1-4, the V gene TRBV7-2; a weak D match, TRBD1 (5 bases). V dropped 0 bases and J dropped 7 bases, with 15 bases sitting between them. This CDR3 contains 16 residues. From germline, CDR1 is SGHTA and CDR2 FQGNSA. The chain's CDR3 is CASSLAPAGQREKLFF. In DNA form, the CDR3 reads TGTGCCAGCAGCTTAGCGCCTGCAGGGCAGCGTGAAAAACTGTTTTTT.

As concerns this clonotype: A much larger clone differs by one base, so this may be a read error. The chain joins TRBV27 to TRBJ2-5; maybe TRBD2 (5 bases). CDR3 length: 16 amino acids. Trimming removed 5 bases from V and 1 base from J, with 17 bases in between. CDR1 and CDR2 (germline): MNHEY, SMNVEV (reference sequence). DNA of the CDR3: TGTGCCAGCAGTCGACGGGGAACCAGCCCCCAAGAGACCCAGTACTTC. Protein product: CASSRRGTSPQETQYF.

This clonotype was recorded at least ten times. CDR3 residues: CASSYPTATNYGYTF. The CDR3 coding sequence is TGTGCCAGCAGTTACCCGACAGCTACTAACTATGGCTACACCTTC. The V call is TRBV6-2 or TRBV6-3, the J call TRBJ1-2; D is possibly TRBD1 (5 bases). CDR1 and CDR2 (germline): MNHEY, SVGEGT. The CDR3 runs 15 residues. Trimming took 2 bases from V and 0 from J, leaving 10 bases between them.

A remark on this clonotype: This may stem from a read error, because a much larger clone lies one nucleotide away. The V gene is TRBV12-3 or TRBV12-4, the J gene TRBJ2-3; a weak D match, TRBD2 (6 bases). This CDR3 comprises 15 residues. V was trimmed by 3 bases and J by 3 bases, leaving 13 bases between them. The CDR3 nucleotides are TGTGCCAGCAGTTTCAGGTCGGGGAGGACAGATACGCAGTATTTT. Translation: CASSFRSGRTDTQYF.

V gene TRBV9 combines with J gene TRBJ2-7; a possible D gene is TRBD1 (6 bases). The J call may not be correct, given that the DNA end is closer to TRBJ2-5. From germline, CDR1 is SGDLS and CDR2 YYNGEE. This CDR3 spans 15 amino acids. The CDR3: CASSVWDTSSETQYF. Written as DNA, the CDR3 is TGTGCCAGCAGCGTCTGGGACACCTCGTCCGAGACCCAGTACTTC.

About this clonotype: The junction differs from germline at one of its ends, possibly a read error. The V call is TRBV6-2 or TRBV6-3, the J call TRBJ2-2, with TRBD1 matching over 9 bases. Looked up from germline, CDR1 is MNHEY and CDR2 is SVGEGT. The CDR3 contains 15 residues. CDR3 DNA sequence: TGTGCCAGCAGTTTACAGGGGGCCGGCACCGGGGAGCGGTTTTTT. It specifies CASSLQGAGTGERFF.

The chain combines TRBV5-5 with TRBJ2-7, with a weak D call TRBD2 (6 bases). The germline V gene has CDR1 SGHKS and CDR2 YYEKEE (reference sequence). The CDR3 runs 15 residues. Trimming left V 6 bases short and J 12 bases short, with 28 bases between. The CDR3 DNA is TGTGCCAGCACCAGACCGGGACCCACGGGAGAGACCCGGTACTTC. This gives the protein CASTRPGPTGETRYF.

Written as DNA, the CDR3 is TGTGCCAGCAGCCAGAACAGGGGCAATGAAAAACTGTTTTTT. Translated: CASSQNRGNEKLFF. This chain joins TRBV11-2 and TRBJ1-4; the match to TRBD1 covers 7 bases. The CDR3 has 14 amino acids. Germline trimming cut 5 bases from V and 5 bases from J; bases unmatched to any gene: 5. Germline assignment: CDR1 SGHAT and CDR2 FQNNGV.

The rearrangement joins TRBV6-5 to TRBJ2-4, with no clear D. The CDR3 runs 17 residues. Germline V CDR1 and CDR2: MNHEY, SVGAGI. Trimming stripped 4 bases from V and 0 bases from J, with 16 bases between. The CDR3 bases are TGTGCCAGCAGTTTACGGGCGAGTGGGCTAGCCAAAAACATTCAGTACTTC. As protein: CASSLRASGLAKNIQYF.

The chain links TRBV6-2 or TRBV6-3 to TRBJ1-6; TRBD1 might be the D (6 bases). Germline V gives CDR1 MNHEY, CDR2 SVGEGT. The CDR3 loop spans 13 amino acids. The V and J ends lost 4 bases and 10 bases respectively, with 11 bases between them. The CDR3 protein is CASSWEGDSPLHF. The CDR3 DNA sequence: TGTGCCAGCAGTTGGGAGGGGGACTCACCCCTCCACTTT.

This clonotype was found a few times. V gene TRBV7-2 combines with J gene TRBJ2-2; D might be TRBD1 or TRBD2, each matching 5 bases. The CDR3 loop spans 16 amino acids. Germline V lookup: CDR1 SGHTA, CDR2 FQGNSA. Trimming shortened V by 4 bases and J by 5 bases, and 17 bases separated the two germline ends. In DNA, the CDR3 is TGTGCCAGCAGCTCTTCGACGGGGCGTGGAACCGGGGAGCTGTTTTTT. It codes for CASSSSTGRGTGELFF.

This clonotype was counted many times. V is TRBV10-3 and J is TRBJ2-3; 11 bases line up with TRBD2. The CDR3 runs 17 residues. CDR1 is ENHRY and CDR2 is SYGVKD in the germline V gene. Trimming took 4 bases from V and 0 from J; bases not matched to a gene: 6. CDR3 sequence reads: CAISGASGGTSTDTQYF. The CDR3 bases are TGTGCCATCAGTGGTGCTAGCGGGGGGACTAGCACAGATACGCAGTATTTT.

This clonotype was found a few times. Just one base apart from a much larger clone, this may be a read error. This chain's CDR3 is CASSRTGDPYNEQYF. CDR3 in DNA: TGTGCCAGCAGCCGGACAGGTGACCCCTACAATGAGCAGTACTTC. The chain has TRBV12-3 or TRBV12-4 and TRBJ2-1, with 7 bases lining up with TRBD1. The J call may be faulty, since TRBJ2-7 better matches the DNA end. This CDR3 has 15 residues.

At least ten counts were recorded for this clonotype. The genes are TRBV29-1 and TRBJ1-2; perhaps TRBD1 as D (5 bases). The germline gives CDR1 SQVTM, CDR2 ANQGSEA. The CDR3 totals 11 residues. The V end lost 7 bases, the J end lost 5 bases, and 11 bases lay between the germline ends. Here the CDR3 reads CSAERGYGYTF. The CDR3 DNA follows: TGCAGCGCCGAAAGGGGTTATGGCTACACCTTC.

J is TRBJ1-1 and V is TRBV10-1; 8 nucleotides line up with TRBD1. V lost 9 bases to trimming and J lost 5 bases; unmatched junction nucleotides: 8. The CDR3 spans 13 residues. Per the germline V gene, CDR1 is WNHNN and CDR2 is SYGVQD (reference sequence). The CDR3 region has the DNA TGCGCCAGTTCCGGGACAGGTAGTACTGAAGCTTTCTTT. Translation: CASSGTGSTEAFF.

CDR3 protein: CASSLISGRIPEQFF. In DNA form, the CDR3 reads TGTGCCAGCAGCTTAATCTCCGGGAGAATACCTGAGCAGTTCTTC. V usage is TRBV11-2 and J usage is TRBJ2-1; the D gene is possibly TRBD2 (6 bases). CDR1 is SGHAT, CDR2 FQNNGV, per germline. The CDR3 covers 15 residues. V was cut by 2 bases and J by 9 bases, with 17 bases left in between. Full variable domain (rest looked up from reference TRBV11-2 and TRBJ2-1): EAGVAQSPRYKIIEKRQSVAFWCNPISGHATLYWYQQILGQGPKLLIQFQNNGVVDDSQLPKDRFSAERLKGVDSTLKIQPAKLEDSAVYLCASSLISGRIPEQFFGPGTRLTVL.

The chain is built from TRBV19 and TRBJ1-3; D remains unclear. Trimming pared 8 bases from V and 0 bases from J, leaving 11 bases between. The CDR3 contains 14 residues. Germline-derived CDR1 and CDR2 are LNHDA and SQIVND (reference sequence). The CDR3 DNA follows: TGTGCCAGTCGAGAGACCCTCTCTGGAAACACCATATATTTT. Translating it yields CASRETLSGNTIYF.

This clonotype was seen at least ten times. The rearrangement joins TRBV18 to TRBJ2-1; TRBD1 might be the D (5 bases). CDR3 length: 14 residues. Per the germline V gene, CDR1 is KGHSH and CDR2 is LQKENI. Between the trimmed V and J ends, which lost 2 bases and 6 bases, there was a span of 11 bases. In nucleotides, the CDR3 is TGTGCCAGCTCACCAACTCAGGGCCGCAATGAGCAGTTCTTC. As protein: CASSPTQGRNEQFF.

This clonotype was counted a few times. The V call is TRBV20-1, the J call TRBJ2-3, with TRBD2 identical over 9 bases. This CDR3 is built from 15 residues. Germline assignment: CDR1 DFQATT and CDR2 SNEGSKA (reference sequence). V lost 5 bases to trimming and J lost 3 bases; unmatched junction nucleotides: 9. This CDR3 is CSAVGTSRLTDTQYF. DNA for the CDR3: TGCAGTGCTGTTGGGACTAGCCGGTTAACAGATACGCAGTATTTT.

The gene calls are TRBV14 and TRBJ2-4; a possible D gene is TRBD1 (5 bases). Trimming pared 6 bases from V and 2 bases from J, leaving 17 bases between. The CDR3 runs to 16 residues. Germline V CDR1 and CDR2: SGHDN, FVKESK. CDR3 nucleotide sequence: TGTGCCAGCAGTCTAGGAAGGGGTGGGTCCAAAAACATTCAGTACTTC. Its protein product is CASSLGRGGSKNIQYF.

This clonotype was seen at least ten times. The rearrangement links TRBV5-1 to TRBJ2-5, with 7 bases identical to TRBD1. Germline V CDR1 and CDR2: SGHRS, YFSETQ. J lost 4 bases, V lost 0 bases, and 6 bases had no gene match. This CDR3 is 15 amino acids long. In nucleotides, the CDR3 is TGCGCCAGCAGCTTGGGAGACAGGGTAGGAGAGACCCAGTACTTC. Translated: CASSLGDRVGETQYF.

The V gene is TRBV20-1, the J gene TRBJ1-3; 9 bases match TRBD1. Germline CDR1 DFQATT, CDR2 SNEGSKA (reference sequence). With V trimmed by 0 bases and J by 2 bases, 5 bases remained unmatched. There are 16 residues in the CDR3. CDR3 in DNA: TGCAGTGCTAGAGATCATCGGACAGGGGCTGGAAACACCATATATTTT. It codes for CSARDHRTGAGNTIYF.

This clonotype was detected many times. This chain connects TRBV6-2 or TRBV6-3 to TRBJ2-1; 8 bases agree with TRBD1. V was pared by 2 bases and J by 7 bases, with 10 bases of the junction left unmatched. The CDR3 is made up of 16 amino acids. The germline gives CDR1 MNHEY, CDR2 SVGEGT. CDR3 in amino acids: CASSYRAGQGANEQFF. The CDR3, as DNA: TGTGCCAGCAGTTACCGTGCAGGACAGGGTGCTAATGAGCAGTTCTTC.

The chain employs TRBV21-1 and TRBJ1-1. TRBV21-1 is tagged as a pseudogene. The CDR3 extends over 16 amino acids. CDR3 bases: TGTGCCAGCAGCAAATCGGGGCAGAACCTGAACACTGAAGCTTTCTTT. The encoded protein is CASSKSGQNLNTEAFF.

At least ten counts were recorded for this clonotype. This may stem from a read error, because a much larger clone lies one nucleotide away. The chain couples TRBV7-2 to TRBJ1-6; maybe TRBD1 (5 bases). The germline CDR1 and CDR2 sequences are SGHTA and FQGNSA. The CDR3 spans 16 residues. The CDR3 spells CASSLWGGLDNSPPHF. The DNA of the CDR3 is TGTGCCAGCAGCTTATGGGGCGGTTTGGATAATTCACCCCCCCACTTT.

In its sample, this clonotype was seen many times. The rearrangement uses TRBV20-1 and TRBJ2-5; D is unclear. Trimming stripped 5 bases from V and 4 bases from J, with 14 bases between. The CDR3 is 13 residues long. Germline V gene data show CDR1 as DFQATT and CDR2 as SNEGSKA (reference sequence). This CDR3 reads CSASVMSGETQYF. The CDR3 nucleotides are TGCAGTGCTTCCGTGATGAGTGGAGAGACCCAGTACTTC.

This clonotype was recorded many times. The rearrangement uses TRBV18 and TRBJ2-6, with TRBD1 matching 7 bases. V was pared by 3 bases and J by 2 bases, with 7 bases of the junction left unmatched. CDR3 length: 17 amino acids. Germline-derived CDR1 and CDR2 are KGHSH and LQKENI. Here the CDR3 reads CASSPSTGVPGANVLTF. CDR3 DNA: TGTGCCAGCTCACCGTCCACAGGGGTTCCTGGGGCCAACGTCCTGACTTTC.

This clonotype was counted at least ten times. Relative to the germline gene, one junction end is altered; a read error may explain this. This chain joins TRBV20-1 and TRBJ1-2; D may be TRBD1 (6 bases). The CDR3 has 14 residues. Germline lookup yields CDR1 DFQATT and CDR2 SNEGSKA (reference sequence). The CDR3 DNA reads TGCAGTGCAAGAGACAGGACTAAGGACTATGGCTACACCTTC. Translating gives CSARDRTKDYGYTF.